This passage covers 8 T cell receptor beta chains from one sample sequenced in a study of cytomegalovirus exposure and HLA in healthy donors. 60 Vbeta and 13 Jbeta primers were used in PCR. Profiled with immunoSEQ multiplex PCR; TCRdb holds only in-frame clones, not every one. The sample has approximately 220,000 clones; roughly 79% are singletons. Material for sequencing was PBMCs. All receptors come from a young man in good health and CMV-seronegative.

This chain joins TRBV12-5 and TRBJ2-1; 9 bases are a match to TRBD1. CDR1 and CDR2 from the germline V gene are LGHNT and FRNRAP. V shed 0 bases, J shed 9 bases, and the junction held 18 bases outside the gene matches. The CDR3 covers 19 residues. The CDR3: CASGLVLGNRGLVGGEQFF. In DNA form, the CDR3 reads TGTGCTAGTGGTTTGGTACTGGGAAACAGGGGGCTCGTCGGTGGTGAGCAGTTCTTC.

Only a few counts were recorded for this clone. The rearrangement links TRBV4-1 to TRBJ2-1; 16 nucleotides agree with TRBD2. The CDR3 spans 16 residues. The ends lost 0 bases at V and 9 bases at J; junction bases unmatched: 2. Germline values: CDR1 MGHRA, CDR2 YSYEKL. The CDR3 bases are TGCGCCAGCAGCCAAGAGGGACTAGCGGGAGGGAGTGAGCAGTTCTTC. Its protein is CASSQEGLAGGSEQFF.

This chain connects TRBV5-6 to TRBJ2-5, with a tentative D call TRBD2 (6 bases). V was shortened by 0 bases and J by 4 bases, with 10 bases between the two germline ends. The CDR3 runs 14 residues. Germline loops: CDR1 SGHDT, CDR2 YYEEEE. CDR3 DNA sequence: TGTGCCAGCAGCTTGGAGAAGGGAGGAGAGACCCAGTACTTC. Translated, it gives CASSLEKGGETQYF.

The V and J genes are TRBV28 and TRBJ1-1; unclear D gene. The CDR3 has 13 residues. V dropped 5 bases and J dropped 1 base, with 8 bases sitting between them. CDR1 is MDHEN and CDR2 is SYDVKM in the germline V gene. In nucleotides, the CDR3 is TGTGCCAGCAGTCCCGCAGGGAACACTGAAGCTTTCTTT. Protein sequence: CASSPAGNTEAFF.

In this sample, this clone turned up once. This chain links TRBV7-6 with TRBJ2-3, with TRBD2 matching 8 bases. J gave up 2 bases and V 7 bases, and 5 bases lay outside the gene matches. CDR3 size: 14 residues. Germline values: CDR1 SGHVS, CDR2 FNYEAQ. DNA of the CDR3: TGTGCCAGCAACCCCGGGAGGGTCACAGATACGCAGTATTTT. Amino acids: CASNPGRVTDTQYF.

The genes are TRBV18 and TRBJ2-1; 13 bases align to TRBD2. From germline, CDR1 is KGHSH and CDR2 LQKENI. This CDR3 has 15 amino acids. J gave up 7 bases and V 3 bases, and 3 bases lay outside the gene matches. In DNA form, the CDR3 reads TGTGCCAGCTCACCCGGGACTAGCGGGACAAATGAGCAGTTCTTC. This gives the protein CASSPGTSGTNEQFF.

Remarks on this clone: An end of the junction does not agree with germline; a read error may underlie this. The chain employs TRBV9 and TRBJ2-7, with 11 bases that match TRBD1. Germline CDR1 is SGDLS and CDR2 is YYNGEE. The CDR3 contains 15 residues. The CDR3 nucleotides read TGTGCCAGCAGCGCACTCGGACAGGGGGCGTACGGGCAGTACTTC. Its protein is CASSALGQGAYGQYF.

The J gene is TRBJ2-1, the V gene TRBV5-1; 14 bases are shared with TRBD2. Germline V gene data show CDR1 as SGHRS and CDR2 as YFSETQ. This CDR3 has 21 amino acids. V lost 0 bases to trimming and J lost 6 bases; unmatched junction nucleotides: 17. CDR3 loop: CASSLVPSGTSGRARGNEQFF. The CDR3 DNA reads TGCGCCAGCAGCTTGGTCCCATCCGGGACTAGCGGGAGAGCACGGGGCAATGAGCAGTTCTTC.